The 23 T cell receptor beta chains below come from one sample, sequenced in a study of cytomegalovirus exposure and HLA in healthy donors. Profiling relied on immunoSEQ multiplex PCR, and the TCRdb table lists in-frame clones only, not all of them. Here the sample spans tens of thousands of clones, 90% being singletons. The sample taken for sequencing was PBMCs. The receptor source for this set is a man aged 18 to 30 in good health and CMV-seronegative.

The chain recombines TRBV5-1 with TRBJ2-7, with 9 nucleotides matching TRBD1. The length of the CDR3 is 14 residues. Germline V lookup: CDR1 SGHRS, CDR2 YFSETQ. Trimming cost V 0 bases and J 6 bases; bases outside gene matches: 4. DNA of the CDR3: TGCGCCAGCAGCTTGGGTCAGGACAGGGGCGAGCAGTACTTC. Protein sequence: CASSLGQDRGEQYF.

This chain joins TRBV30 and TRBJ2-7, with 10 bases aligning to TRBD1. V trimming: 5 bases; J trimming: 7 bases; junction bases outside the gene matches: 5. The germline CDR1 and CDR2 sequences are GTSNPN and SVGIG (reference sequence). This CDR3 region has 12 residues. DNA for the CDR3: TGTGCCTGGGGGACAGGGGCTAGGGAGCAGTACTTC. Its translation: CAWGTGAREQYF.

This sequence joins TRBV6-1 and TRBJ2-7; D possibly corresponds to TRBD1 (5 bases). Germline-derived CDR1 and CDR2 are MNHNS and SASEGT. Trimming cost V 6 bases and J 2 bases, with 11 bases left between them. This CDR3 has 13 residues. CDR3 in DNA: TGTGCCAGCAGGAAGACAGATACCTACGAGCAGTACTTC. It specifies CASRKTDTYEQYF.

V and J are TRBV28 and TRBJ1-2, with a tentative D call TRBD1 (5 bases). Germline V gene sequence: CDR1 MDHEN, CDR2 SYDVKM. Trimming shortened V by 7 bases and J by 5 bases, and 20 bases separated the two germline ends. There are 15 residues in the CDR3. CDR3 in amino acids: CASTAEVDSVYGYTF. The CDR3 coding sequence is TGTGCCAGCACCGCCGAGGTAGACAGTGTGTATGGCTACACCTTC.

V and J are TRBV4-1 and TRBJ2-2, with D possibly being TRBD2 (5 bases). The CDR3 is 16 amino acids. The germline V gene encodes CDR1 MGHRA and CDR2 YSYEKL. Deletions cut 1 base from V and 2 bases from J, with 11 bases between. CDR3 amino acids: CASSQGYSANTGELFF. The CDR3 nucleotides are TGCGCCAGCAGCCAAGGGTATAGCGCCAACACCGGGGAGCTGTTTTTT.

This sequence joins TRBV6-4 and TRBJ2-3, with D possibly TRBD1 on 5 matching bases. The V end was cut by 5 bases, the J end by 0 bases, with 12 bases between. In germline, CDR1 is MRHNA, CDR2 SNTAGT. CDR3 length equals 15 residues. The CDR3 loop reads CASSSDITSTDTQYF. The CDR3 DNA reads as TGTGCCAGCAGTTCGGACATTACTAGCACAGATACGCAGTATTTT.

V usage is TRBV6-6 and J usage is TRBJ1-3; D is possibly TRBD1 (6 bases). Germline V lookup: CDR1 MNHNY, CDR2 SVGAGI (reference sequence). The CDR3 runs 13 residues. Trimming removed 8 bases at V and 9 bases at J, with 17 bases between. The CDR3 reads CASGRTGSSTIYF. The CDR3 nucleotides are TGTGCCAGCGGCCGAACAGGGTCGTCCACCATATATTTT.

The rearrangement uses TRBV29-1 and TRBJ2-7, with a possible D match to TRBD2 (6 bases). The V and J ends lost 6 bases and 2 bases respectively, with 17 bases between them. Germline V gene lookup returns CDR1 SQVTM and CDR2 ANQGSEA. This CDR3 contains 14 residues. The DNA of the CDR3 is TGCAGCGTGGGGGGAGCCCGACCGCCCTACGAGCAGTACTTC. Amino acids: CSVGGARPPYEQYF.

V and J are TRBV25-1 and TRBJ2-1; 7 positions match TRBD1. Losses at the gene ends were 4 bases for V and 6 bases for J; bases not matched to a gene: 9. Germline V gene lookup returns CDR1 MGHDK and CDR2 SYGVNS. This CDR3 is built from 15 residues. The CDR3 spells CASSGTGTASNEQFF. Here the CDR3 DNA reads TGTGCCAGCAGTGGTACCGGGACAGCCTCCAATGAGCAGTTCTTC.

This chain uses TRBV11-2 with TRBJ2-5, with 11 bases matching TRBD1. V dropped 10 bases and J dropped 5; count of bases not matched to a gene: 15. The CDR3 runs to 16 residues. Germline CDR1 reads SGHAT; CDR2 reads FQNNGV. CDR3 sequence (DNA): TGTGCCATCCACGCTTCAGGACAGGGGGCATGGGAGACCCAGTACTTC. Translated, it gives CAIHASGQGAWETQYF.

The chain employs TRBV9 and TRBJ1-3; no definite D call. The CDR3 consists of 14 residues. Germline assignment: CDR1 SGDLS and CDR2 YYNGEE. V was shortened by 2 bases and J by 4 bases, with 10 bases between the two germline ends. CDR3 sequence reads: CASSVSTGGNTIYF. The CDR3 DNA follows: TGTGCCAGCAGCGTTTCGACGGGAGGAAACACCATATATTTT. Complete variable domain (other parts from reference TRBV9 and TRBJ1-3): DSGVTQTPKHLITATGQRVTLRCSPRSGDLSVYWYQQSLDQGLQFLIQYYNGEERAKGNILERFSAQQFPDLHSELNLSSLELGDSALYFCASSVSTGGNTIYFGEGSWLTVV.

This rearrangement joins TRBV30 to TRBJ1-5, with D possibly matching TRBD1 (5 bases). Germline V CDR1 and CDR2: GTSNPN, SVGIG (reference sequence). The germline V and J ends were trimmed by 2 bases and 4 bases, with 9 bases remaining between them. This CDR3 is 13 amino acids long. The CDR3 DNA is TGTGCCTGGAGTTCAGGGTTAAATCAGCCCCAGCATTTT. This translates into CAWSSGLNQPQHF.

The rearrangement links TRBV6-1 to TRBJ2-7; D is undetermined. This CDR3 region has 15 residues. V was pared by 5 bases and J by 3 bases, with 17 bases between. Germline values: CDR1 MNHNS, CDR2 SASEGT. Written as DNA, the CDR3 is TGTGCCAGCAGTCGCGCTGCGGAAGTCGTCTACGAGCAGTACTTC. Its translation is CASSRAAEVVYEQYF.

This clone was seen a single time. The V call is TRBV4-3, the J call TRBJ2-1, with 9 bases identical to TRBD2. The V segment lost 0 bases and the J segment 6 bases; nucleotides outside the gene matches: 3. Germline V gene lookup returns CDR1 LGHNA and CDR2 YSLEER. The CDR3 consists of 15 residues. CDR3: CASSQERGRANEQFF. The CDR3 DNA sequence: TGCGCCAGCAGCCAAGAACGCGGGAGGGCCAATGAGCAGTTCTTC.

This clone was found once. The chain is built from TRBV30 and TRBJ1-4, with 8 bases matching TRBD1. Trimming at V came to 1 base and at J to 7 bases, leaving 5 bases not matched to a gene. This CDR3 region has 14 residues. Germline V lookup: CDR1 GTSNPN, CDR2 SVGIG (reference sequence). The CDR3 protein is CAWSATGGIEKLFF. For the CDR3, the DNA is TGTGCCTGGAGTGCTACAGGGGGGATTGAAAAACTGTTTTTT.

The chain links TRBV11-1 to TRBJ2-7, with 10 bases lining up with TRBD2. The CDR3 has 13 residues. In germline, CDR1 is SGHAT, CDR2 FQDESV (reference sequence). Trimming cost V 6 bases and J 6 bases; bases outside gene matches: 5. The CDR3 sequence: CASSFLAGVEQYF. The CDR3 DNA reads TGTGCCAGCAGTTTTCTAGCGGGAGTCGAGCAGTACTTC.

The gene calls are TRBV7-8 and TRBJ2-5, with D possibly TRBD2 on 5 matching bases. This CDR3 spans 14 amino acids. Germline CDR1 and CDR2: SGHVS and FQNEAQ. V dropped 7 bases and J dropped 2 bases, with 14 bases sitting between them. The CDR3 sequence: CASTRGALQETQYF. Here the CDR3 DNA reads TGTGCCAGCACCCGGGGTGCTTTACAAGAGACCCAGTACTTC. The full variable domain, completed using reference TRBV7-8 and TRBJ2-5, is GAGVSQSPRYKVAKRGQDVALRCDPISGHVSLFWYQQALGQGPEFLTYFQNEAQLDKSGLPSDRFFAERPEGSVSTLKIQRTQQEDSAVYLCASTRGALQETQYFGPGTRLLVL.

The chain is built from TRBV5-1 and TRBJ1-1; D not certain. V lost 0 bases and J 6 bases, leaving 12 bases between the germline ends. The CDR3 runs to 14 residues. CDR1 and CDR2 from the germline V gene are SGHRS and YFSETQ. Written as DNA, the CDR3 is TGCGCCAGCAGCTTGGAGCCGTATTCACCTGAAGCTTTCTTT. Amino acid sequence: CASSLEPYSPEAFF.

The chain carries TRBV27 and TRBJ2-2; 11 nucleotides agree with TRBD2. In germline, CDR1 is MNHEY, CDR2 SMNVEV (reference sequence). With 1 base clipped from V and 4 bases from J, the junction kept 5 bases outside the gene matches. The CDR3 is 17 residues long. CDR3 residues: CASSLFPSGRSTGELFF. Here the CDR3 DNA reads TGTGCCAGCAGTTTATTTCCTAGCGGGAGGTCCACCGGGGAGCTGTTTTTT.

The chain combines TRBV28 with TRBJ2-1; TRBD2 agrees at 12 bases. Trimming cost V 6 bases and J 7 bases; bases outside gene matches: 7. Germline V gene sequence: CDR1 MDHEN, CDR2 SYDVKM. The CDR3 has 15 residues. The CDR3, as DNA: TGTGCCAGCAGCCAAGGGACTAGCGGGCGGAATGAGCAGTTCTTC. Translation: CASSQGTSGRNEQFF.

The chain recombines TRBV11-3 with TRBJ2-1, with 11 bases lining up with TRBD2. Germline V CDR1 and CDR2: SGHNT, YENEEA. The V gene end was trimmed by 0 bases and the J gene end by 8 bases; junction bases not matched to a gene: 15. The CDR3 spans 19 residues. CDR3 sequence reads: CASSLDSRVAGGPMDEQFF. In DNA, the CDR3 is TGTGCCAGCAGCTTAGATAGTAGGGTAGCGGGAGGGCCAATGGATGAGCAGTTCTTC.

V is TRBV5-1 and J is TRBJ1-2, with 9 bases identical to TRBD1. The CDR3 contains 15 residues. Trimming removed 4 bases from V and 4 bases from J; junction bases left unmatched: 8. CDR1 and CDR2 (germline): SGHRS, YFSETQ. CDR3 DNA: TGCGCCAGCAGCCGTACAGGGGGCTTTACCTATGGCTACACCTTC. Encoded protein: CASSRTGGFTYGYTF. The variable domain in full, with the rest retrieved from reference TRBV5-1 and TRBJ1-2, is KAGVTQTPRYLIKTRGQQVTLSCSPISGHRSVSWYQQTPGQGLQFLFEYFSETQRNKGNFPGRFSGRQFSNSRSEMNVSTLELGDSALYLCASSRTGGFTYGYTFGSGTRLTVV.

This clone was picked up one time. The J gene is TRBJ2-7, the V gene TRBV2, with TRBD2 matching over 8 bases. Germline V gene lookup returns CDR1 SNHLY and CDR2 FYNNEI. V was clipped by 6 bases and J by 5 bases; unmatched bases: 3. This CDR3 has 12 amino acids. This chain's CDR3 is CASRGGGNEQYF. CDR3 nucleotides: TGTGCCAGCAGAGGCGGGGGGAACGAGCAGTACTTC.